What follows describes a single T cell receptor beta chain. The antigen remains unidentified. Germline loops: CDR1 SGHRS, CDR2 YFSETQ. The CDR3 is 15 residues long. J gave up 3 bases and V 2 bases, and 6 bases lay outside the gene matches. The entry originates in a study of T cell responses to AZD1222 COVID-19 vaccine. Whole-study findings and limits: The donor cohort was predominantly white British with a female majority, and clonal diversity may have been underestimated.

TCRdb keeps only in-frame clones here, not all; method: immunoSEQ multiplex PCR. The sample lists fewer than 200,000 clones; approximately 94% were seen once. This specimen consisted of peripheral blood, obtained 28 days after the second AZD1222 dose. The rearrangement links TRBV5-1 to TRBJ1-1, with 8 bases fitting TRBD1. This TCR was recovered from an adult who received the AZD1222 COVID-19 vaccine. The CDR3 coding sequence is TGCGCCAGCAGCTTACGGACAGGGAGGGACACTGAAGCTTTCTTT. It yields the protein CASSLRTGRDTEAFF.